Listed below are T cell receptor beta chains from one sample, sequenced in a study of post-analysis software for immune sequencing data. Using its own MiXCR run on the PCR reads, TCRdb lists one record per CDR3 protein. The profile shows more than 350,000 distinct CDR3 sequences, roughly 40% of them singletons. The sequenced material came from blood. Receptors were obtained from a girl aged 2-10 years with multiple sclerosis. Both conserved end residues are part of each CDR3. Fields, in order: V gene, clone size, D gene, J gene, CDR3 protein, CDR3 DNA. The D gene is left open where the match is weak. The size of a clone is reported for some rows only, either as once, few or many, or as a class for expanded clones.

>TRBV2|.|.|TRBJ1-5
CASQDRNQPQHF
TGTGCCAGTCAGGACCGTAATCAGCCCCAGCATTTT
>TRBV10-2|.|.|TRBJ1-1
CASSETPNTEAFF
TGCGCCAGCAGTGAGACCCCTAACACTGAAGCTTTCTTT
>TRBV7-8|.|TRBD1|TRBJ1-5
CASSHRGQGNQPQHF
TGTGCCAGCAGCCATAGAGGACAGGGTAATCAGCCCCAGCATTTT
>TRBV7-2|.|.|TRBJ2-3
CASSFRLNIQRTDTQYF
TGTGCCAGCAGCTTCCGCCTGAACATTCAAAGGACAGATACGCAGTATTTT
>TRBV2|.|.|TRBJ1-4
CASRDGRTEKLFF
TGTGCCAGCAGGGATGGACGGACTGAAAAACTGTTTTTT
>TRBV4-3|once|TRBD1|TRBJ1-5
CASSQETKTGEVVNQPQHF
TGCGCCAGCAGCCAGGAGACCAAGACAGGGGAGGTCGTTAATCAGCCCCAGCATTTT
>TRBV4-2|.|.|TRBJ1-4
CASSQARGNEKLFF
TGTGCCAGCAGCCAAGCCAGGGGAAATGAAAAACTGTTTTTT
>TRBV6-6|.|.|TRBJ2-6
CTSSYLGTGANVLTF
TGTACCAGCAGTTACCTGGGGACTGGGGCCAACGTCCTGACTTTC
>TRBV6-6|.|.|TRBJ1-2
CASSYGRTRDGYTF
TGTGCCAGCAGTTACGGGAGGACGCGGGATGGCTACACCTTC
>TRBV2|once|.|TRBJ2-7
CASTADSYEQYF
TGTGCCAGCACAGCAGACTCCTACGAGCAGTACTTC
>TRBV7-8|.|.|TRBJ2-5
CASSVYNEQYF
TGTGCCAGCAGCGTTTACAATGAGCAGTACTTC
>TRBV6-6|few|.|TRBJ1-2
CASSYGQGRSYGYTF
TGTGCCAGCAGTTACGGGCAGGGCAGAAGCTATGGCTACACCTTC
>TRBV10-2|few|TRBD1|TRBJ2-7
CATGDRGHYEQYF
TGCGCCACCGGGGACAGGGGGCACTACGAGCAGTACTTC
>TRBV20-1|.|.|TRBJ1-1
CSAYGGGTEAFF
TGCAGTGCTTATGGGGGGGGTACTGAAGCTTTCTTT
>TRBV7-8|few|.|TRBJ2-1
CASSPQSSAYNEQFF
TGTGCCAGCAGCCCACAGTCTTCTGCCTACAATGAGCAGTTCTTC
>TRBV4-3|.|.|TRBJ1-1
CASSQVGGGTEAFF
TGCGCCAGCAGCCAAGTGGGGGGCGGCACTGAAGCTTTCTTT
>TRBV10-3|.|TRBD1|TRBJ1-1
CAISGDRGITEAFF
TGTGCCATCAGTGGGGACAGGGGTATCACTGAAGCTTTCTTT
>TRBV20-1|few|.|TRBJ2-4
CSARDTSSRGGKNIQYF
TGCAGTGCTAGAGACACCTCTAGTAGGGGTGGCAAAAACATTCAGTACTTC
>TRBV20-1|.|.|TRBJ1-5
CSAKNKAFNQPQHF
TGCAGTGCTAAGAATAAAGCTTTCAATCAGCCCCAGCATTTT
>TRBV15|few|.|TRBJ1-5
CATSARFQENSNQPQHF
TGTGCCACCAGCGCAAGGTTCCAGGAGAATAGCAATCAGCCCCAGCATTTT
>TRBV7-9|.|.|TRBJ2-1
CASSPSARSYNEQFF
TGTGCCAGCAGCCCTAGCGCCCGCTCCTACAATGAGCAGTTCTTC
>TRBV24-1|.|.|TRBJ1-2
CATRGTQGTGYTF
TGTGCCACCAGGGGTACTCAGGGGACTGGCTACACCTTC
>TRBV18|few|.|TRBJ2-7
CASSPSDSQRHEQYF
TGTGCCAGCTCACCATCGGACAGTCAGCGCCACGAGCAGTACTTC
>TRBV24-1|.|TRBD2|TRBJ2-1
CATSDLNSGIGNEQFF
TGTGCCACCAGTGATTTGAATAGCGGGATAGGTAATGAGCAGTTCTTC
>TRBV27|.|.|TRBJ2-7
CASSSLLGNPYEQYF
TGTGCCAGCAGTTCTCTCCTGGGGAACCCATACGAGCAGTACTTC
>TRBV10-3|.|.|TRBJ1-4
CAIMSSDEKLFF
TGTGCCATCATGTCCTCCGATGAAAAACTGTTTTTT
>TRBV12-3/TRBV12-4|.|.|TRBJ1-5
CASSKTLNQPQHF
TGTGCCAGCAGCAAGACTCTCAATCAGCCCCAGCATTTT
>TRBV6-5|.|.|TRBJ2-3
CASSLHLLATDTQYF
TGTGCCAGCAGTTTACACCTCCTAGCCACAGACACGCAGTATTTT
>TRBV2|.|.|TRBJ1-6
CASSEVVSNSPLHF
TGTGCCAGCAGTGAAGTGGTCTCGAATTCACCCCTCCACTTT
>TRBV27|.|TRBD2|TRBJ2-4
CASSPLAGGHIQYF
TGTGCCAGCAGTCCTCTAGCGGGGGGGCACATTCAGTACTTC
>TRBV7-4|few|.|TRBJ1-4
CASSSGISNEKLFF
TGTGCCAGCAGCTCGGGAATTTCTAATGAAAAACTGTTTTTT
>TRBV20-1|.|.|TRBJ1-5
CSAAGGPNQPQHF
TGCAGTGCTGCGGGGGGTCCCAATCAGCCCCAGCATTTT
>TRBV29-1|.|TRBD1|TRBJ2-7
CSVEFRGQGRYEQYF
TGCAGCGTTGAATTTCGCGGACAGGGGCGGTACGAGCAGTACTTC
>TRBV7-9|once|.|TRBJ1-5
CASSDNRVGYFQPQHF
TGTGCCAGCAGCGATAACAGGGTAGGGTATTTTCAGCCCCAGCATTTT
>TRBV2|.|.|TRBJ2-3
CASNSNTDTQYF
TGTGCCAGCAACAGCAACACAGATACGCAGTATTTT
>TRBV28|few|TRBD2|TRBJ2-7
CASSPGPLAGSTYEQYF
TGTGCCAGCAGCCCTGGCCCACTAGCGGGAAGCACCTACGAGCAGTACTTC
>TRBV28|few|.|TRBJ1-2
CASSSHRQERYGYTF
TGTGCCAGCAGTTCGCACAGACAGGAACGCTATGGCTACACCTTC
>TRBV5-1|few|TRBD2|TRBJ2-3
CASSLYGLAGLPVTQYF
TGCGCCAGCAGCTTGTACGGCCTAGCGGGCCTACCAGTAACGCAGTATTTT
>TRBV7-3|.|TRBD1|TRBJ1-2
CASSLSPSDRGNGYTF
TGTGCCAGCAGCTTATCCCCCTCGGACAGGGGTAATGGCTACACCTTC
>TRBV2|.|TRBD2|TRBJ2-5
CASSEVSRTRAIETQYF
TGTGCCAGCAGTGAAGTGTCCCGGACTAGGGCCATTGAGACCCAGTACTTC
>TRBV7-2|.|.|TRBJ2-7
CASSRNSGSYEQYF
TGTGCCAGCAGCCGTAATTCGGGGTCCTACGAGCAGTACTTC
>TRBV3-1|.|TRBD2|TRBJ2-1
CASSQEIDLAGGGDEQFF
TGTGCCAGCAGCCAAGAAATCGACCTAGCGGGGGGAGGTGATGAGCAGTTCTTC
>TRBV5-1|.|TRBD1|TRBJ1-5
CASSFTGETNQPQHF
TGCGCCAGCAGCTTCACAGGGGAAACCAATCAGCCCCAGCATTTT
>TRBV15|few|TRBD1|TRBJ1-2
CATSRDRASMVCGYTF
TGTGCCACTTCTCGGGACAGGGCCTCTATGGTCTGTGGCTACACCTTC
>TRBV10-3|many|TRBD2|TRBJ2-1
CAIRGLAGDEQFF
TGTGCCATCAGGGGACTAGCGGGAGATGAGCAGTTCTTC
>TRBV29-1|.|.|TRBJ2-5
CGVEPAETQYF
TGCGGCGTTGAGCCCGCGGAGACCCAGTACTTC
>TRBV12-3/TRBV12-4|.|TRBD1|TRBJ2-7
CASLGQGNYEQYF
TGTGCCAGCCTCGGACAGGGGAATTACGAGCAGTACTTC
>TRBV7-8|.|.|TRBJ1-1
CASSLGVQVTLLNTEAFF
TGTGCCAGCAGCTTAGGGGTACAAGTGACACTTTTAAACACTGAAGCTTTCTTT
>TRBV7-2|few|.|TRBJ1-2
CASSLEGGMVYGYTF
TGTGCCAGCAGCTTAGAGGGGGGGATGGTCTATGGCTACACCTTC
>TRBV18|.|TRBD1|TRBJ1-4
CASSQDRGLNEKLFF
TGTGCCAGCTCACAAGACAGGGGCCTTAATGAAAAACTGTTTTTT
>TRBV9|few|TRBD1|TRBJ2-7
CASSPRTGVGYEQYF
TGTGCCAGCAGCCCCCGGACAGGGGTTGGCTACGAGCAGTACTTC
>TRBV28|few|.|TRBJ2-7
CASLGWMDPYEQYF
TGTGCCAGCCTCGGCTGGATGGATCCCTACGAGCAGTACTTC
>TRBV10-3|.|.|TRBJ2-7
CAVSEGRGSYEQYF
TGTGCCGTCAGTGAAGGTCGGGGTTCCTACGAGCAGTACTTC
>TRBV7-2|few|TRBD1|TRBJ2-7
CASSTTGTAYSYEQYF
TGTGCCAGCAGCACAACCGGGACAGCCTACTCCTACGAGCAGTACTTC
>TRBV10-1|few|TRBD2|TRBJ2-3
CASSGTSGGGSTSTDTQYF
TGCGCCAGCAGCGGGACTAGCGGGGGAGGATCAACTAGCACAGATACGCAGTATTTT